This T cell receptor beta chain was obtained from a study of PD-1 blockade in classical Hodgkin lymphoma. Whole-study results and caveats: Significant TCR diversity gains by C4D1 occurred in CD4+ but not CD8+ cells. Exclusion was applied to patients who started nivolumab under 1 year after ASCT.

Brentuximab vedotin exposure varied, and every patient relapsed after autologous stem cell transplantation. This CDR3 contains 12 residues. Germline V lookup: CDR1 LNHDA, CDR2 SQIVND (reference sequence). V was cut by 1 base and J by 2 bases, with 0 bases left in between. This clone occurred once. The antigen remains undetermined. Using immunoSEQ multiplex PCR, the repertoire was profiled, and TCRdb retains in-frame clones only, with some absent. Altogether nearly 55,000 clones are present, approximately 81% being singletons, with the ten largest covering approximately 15%. The chain is built from TRBV19 and TRBJ2-1; D gene ambiguous. The sequence came from a human donor with classical Hodgkin lymphoma. The input for sequencing was peripheral blood mononuclear cells (PBMCs), taken at baseline. The CDR3 nucleotides read TGTGCCAGTAGTATAGCCTACAATGAGCAGTTCTTC. Amino acids: CASSIAYNEQFF. The complete variable domain, with remaining parts taken from reference TRBV19 and TRBJ2-1, reads DGGITQSPKYLFRKEGQNVTLSCEQNLNHDAMYWYRQDPGQGLRLIYYSQIVNDFQKGDIAEGYSVSREKKESFPLTVTSAQKNPTAFYLCASSIAYNEQFFGPGTRLTVL.